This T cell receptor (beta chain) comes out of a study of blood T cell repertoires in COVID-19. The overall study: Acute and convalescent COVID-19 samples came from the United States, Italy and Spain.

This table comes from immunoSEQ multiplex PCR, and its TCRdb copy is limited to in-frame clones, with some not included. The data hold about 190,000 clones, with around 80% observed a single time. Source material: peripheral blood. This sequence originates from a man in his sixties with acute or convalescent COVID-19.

The CDR3 loop reads CAWSSGPGNQPQHF. For the CDR3, the DNA is TGTGCCTGGAGTTCAGGGCCTGGGAATCAGCCCCAGCATTTT. V usage is TRBV30 and J usage is TRBJ1-5; possible D gene TRBD1, 5 bases. This CDR3 spans 14 amino acids. From germline, CDR1 is GTSNPN and CDR2 SVGIG (reference sequence). Trimming cost V 2 bases and J 4 bases, with 12 bases left between them.